This T cell receptor (beta chain) emerged from a study of T-cell reconstitution after alpha-beta-depleted transplantation in children. The CDR3 is 15 residues long. Germline CDR1 GTSNPN, CDR2 SVGIG (reference sequence). V lost 3 bases to trimming and J lost 4 bases; unmatched junction nucleotides: 6. The authors prepared the TCRbeta library with unique molecular identifiers. TCRdb re-derived calls from the PCR reads in MiXCR, one entry per CDR3 protein. The sample holds some 200,000 distinct CDR3 sequences, roughly 15% seen once. The sequence came from a human donor who donated a stem cell graft to a child with acute lymphoblastic leukemia. The specimen comprised PBMCs from the stem cell graft donor, sampled from the stem cell graft. The rearrangement joins TRBV30 to TRBJ2-2; 9 bases align to TRBD1. The CDR3 nucleotides read TGTGCCTGGAGGCCGGACAGGGGATCCACCGGGGAGCTGTTTTTT. Its translation is CAWRPDRGSTGELFF.